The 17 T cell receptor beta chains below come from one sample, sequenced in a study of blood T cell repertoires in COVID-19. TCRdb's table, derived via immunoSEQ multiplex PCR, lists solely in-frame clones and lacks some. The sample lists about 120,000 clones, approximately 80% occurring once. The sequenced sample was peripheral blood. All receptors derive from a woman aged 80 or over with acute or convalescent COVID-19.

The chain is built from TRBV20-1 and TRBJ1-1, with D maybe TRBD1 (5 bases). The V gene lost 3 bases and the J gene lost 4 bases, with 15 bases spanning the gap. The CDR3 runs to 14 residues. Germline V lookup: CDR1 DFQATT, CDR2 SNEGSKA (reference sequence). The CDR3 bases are TGCAGTGCTAGTCTCCGGCAGGGTGCCACTGAAGCTTTCTTT. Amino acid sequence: CSASLRQGATEAFF.

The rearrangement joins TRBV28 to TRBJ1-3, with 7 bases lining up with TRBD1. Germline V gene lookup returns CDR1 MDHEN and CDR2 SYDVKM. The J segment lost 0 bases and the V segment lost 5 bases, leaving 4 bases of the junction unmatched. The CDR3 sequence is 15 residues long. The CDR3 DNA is TGTGCCAGCAGTCGGGACAGACGCTCTGGAAACACCATATATTTT. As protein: CASSRDRRSGNTIYF.

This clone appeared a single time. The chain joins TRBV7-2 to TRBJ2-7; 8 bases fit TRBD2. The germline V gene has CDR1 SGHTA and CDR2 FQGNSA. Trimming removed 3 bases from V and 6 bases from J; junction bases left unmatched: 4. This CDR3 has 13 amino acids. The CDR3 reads CASSFLREGEQYF. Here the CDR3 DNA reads TGTGCCAGCAGCTTCCTCCGGGAGGGCGAGCAGTACTTC.

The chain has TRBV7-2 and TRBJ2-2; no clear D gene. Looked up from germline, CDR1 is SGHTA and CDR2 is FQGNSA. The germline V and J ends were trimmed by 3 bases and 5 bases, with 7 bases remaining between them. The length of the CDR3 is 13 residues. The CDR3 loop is CASSLAGTGELFF. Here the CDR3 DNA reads TGTGCCAGCAGCTTGGCCGGGACCGGGGAGCTGTTTTTT.

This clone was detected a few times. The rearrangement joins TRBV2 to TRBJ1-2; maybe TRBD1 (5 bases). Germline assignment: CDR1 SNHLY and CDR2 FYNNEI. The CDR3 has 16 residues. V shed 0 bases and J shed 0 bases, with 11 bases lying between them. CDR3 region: CASSEALVQANYGYTF. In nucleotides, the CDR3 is TGTGCCAGCAGTGAAGCCTTAGTACAGGCTAACTATGGCTACACCTTC.

The CDR3 DNA reads as TGTGCCAGCAGCTTAGGCGGGGAAGAAAAACTGTTTTTT. As protein: CASSLGGEEKLFF. V is TRBV7-9 and J is TRBJ1-4; D is unresolved. This CDR3 spans 13 amino acids. Germline values: CDR1 SEHNR, CDR2 FQNEAQ (reference sequence). The V gene lost 1 base and the J gene lost 8 bases, with 8 bases spanning the gap.

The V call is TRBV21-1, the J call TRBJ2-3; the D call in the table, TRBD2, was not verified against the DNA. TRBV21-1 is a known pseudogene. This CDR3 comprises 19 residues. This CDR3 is CASSKEVVTSGKCTDTQYF. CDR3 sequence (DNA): TGTGCCAGCAGCAAAGAAGTGGTGACTAGCGGTAAATGCACAGATACGCAGTATTTT.

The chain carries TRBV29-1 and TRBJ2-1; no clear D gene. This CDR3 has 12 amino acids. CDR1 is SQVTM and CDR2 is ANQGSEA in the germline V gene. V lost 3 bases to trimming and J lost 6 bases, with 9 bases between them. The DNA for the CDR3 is TGCAGCGTTGAGGAGTCGGGCAATGAGCAGTTCTTC. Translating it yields CSVEESGNEQFF.

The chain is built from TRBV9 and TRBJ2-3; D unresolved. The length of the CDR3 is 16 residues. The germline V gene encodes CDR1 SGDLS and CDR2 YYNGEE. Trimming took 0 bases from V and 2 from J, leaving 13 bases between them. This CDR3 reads CASSVGNSDDTDTQYF. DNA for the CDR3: TGTGCCAGCAGCGTAGGAAATAGTGATGACACAGATACGCAGTATTTT.

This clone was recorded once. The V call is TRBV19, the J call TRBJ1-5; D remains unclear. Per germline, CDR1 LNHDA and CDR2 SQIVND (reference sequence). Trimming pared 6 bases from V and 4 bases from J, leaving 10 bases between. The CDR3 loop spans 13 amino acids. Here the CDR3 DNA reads TGTGCCAGTAGCCTGCAGGCGAATCAGCCCCAGCATTTT. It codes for CASSLQANQPQHF.

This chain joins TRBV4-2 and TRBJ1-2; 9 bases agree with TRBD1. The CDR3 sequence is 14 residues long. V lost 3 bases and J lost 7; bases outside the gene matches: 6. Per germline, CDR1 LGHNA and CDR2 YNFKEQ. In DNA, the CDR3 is TGTGCCAGCAGCCAGACAGGGGGGGATTTTGGCTACACCTTC. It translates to CASSQTGGDFGYTF.

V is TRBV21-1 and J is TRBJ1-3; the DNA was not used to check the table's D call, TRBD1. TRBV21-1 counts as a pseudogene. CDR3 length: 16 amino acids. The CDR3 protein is CASSLKGGQDGNTIYF. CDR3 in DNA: TGTGCCAGCAGCTTAAAGGGGGGACAGGACGGAAACACCATATATTTT.

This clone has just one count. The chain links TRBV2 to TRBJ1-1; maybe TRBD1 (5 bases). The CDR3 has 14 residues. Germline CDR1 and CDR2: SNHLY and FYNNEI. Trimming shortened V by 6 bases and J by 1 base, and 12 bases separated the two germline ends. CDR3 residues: CASSLGGGNTEAFF. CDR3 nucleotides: TGTGCCAGCAGCCTCGGGGGGGGGAACACTGAAGCTTTCTTT.

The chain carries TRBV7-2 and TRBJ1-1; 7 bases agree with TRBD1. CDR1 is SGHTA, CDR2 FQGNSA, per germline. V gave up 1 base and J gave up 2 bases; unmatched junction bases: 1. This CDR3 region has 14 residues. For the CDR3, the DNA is TGTGCCAGCAGCTTAGAGGGGGCAAACACTGAAGCTTTCTTT. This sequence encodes CASSLEGANTEAFF.

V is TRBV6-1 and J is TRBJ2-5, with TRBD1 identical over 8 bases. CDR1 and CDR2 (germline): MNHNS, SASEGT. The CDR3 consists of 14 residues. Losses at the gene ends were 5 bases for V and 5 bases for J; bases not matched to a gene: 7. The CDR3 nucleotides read TGTGCCAGCAGTTCGGACAGGGTCAGGGAGACCCAGTACTTC. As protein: CASSSDRVRETQYF.

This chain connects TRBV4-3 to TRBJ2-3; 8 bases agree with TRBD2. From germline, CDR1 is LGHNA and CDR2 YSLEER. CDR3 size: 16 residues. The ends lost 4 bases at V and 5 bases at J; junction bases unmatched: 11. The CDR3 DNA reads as TGCGCCAGCAGCCTTTCTAGCGGGCGGCCTCAAGATACGCAGTATTTT. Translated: CASSLSSGRPQDTQYF.

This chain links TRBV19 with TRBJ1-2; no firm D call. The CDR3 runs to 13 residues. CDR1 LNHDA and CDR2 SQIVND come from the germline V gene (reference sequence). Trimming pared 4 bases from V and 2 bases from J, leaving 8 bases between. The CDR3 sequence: CASSTLINYGYTF. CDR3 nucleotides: TGTGCCAGTAGTACCTTAATAAACTATGGCTACACCTTC.